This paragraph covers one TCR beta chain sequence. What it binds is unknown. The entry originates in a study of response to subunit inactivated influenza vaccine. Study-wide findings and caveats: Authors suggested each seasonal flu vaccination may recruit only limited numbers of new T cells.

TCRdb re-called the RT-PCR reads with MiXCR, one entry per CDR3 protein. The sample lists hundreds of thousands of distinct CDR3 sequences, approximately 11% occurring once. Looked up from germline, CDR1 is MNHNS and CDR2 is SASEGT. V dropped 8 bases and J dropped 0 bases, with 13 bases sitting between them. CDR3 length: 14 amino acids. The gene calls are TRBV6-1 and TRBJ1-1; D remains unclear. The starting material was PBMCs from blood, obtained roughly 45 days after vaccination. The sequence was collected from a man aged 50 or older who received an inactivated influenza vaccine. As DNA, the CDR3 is TGTGCCAGCGCCTCGGGAGGTTTGAACACTGAAGCTTTCTTT. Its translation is CASASGGLNTEAFF.